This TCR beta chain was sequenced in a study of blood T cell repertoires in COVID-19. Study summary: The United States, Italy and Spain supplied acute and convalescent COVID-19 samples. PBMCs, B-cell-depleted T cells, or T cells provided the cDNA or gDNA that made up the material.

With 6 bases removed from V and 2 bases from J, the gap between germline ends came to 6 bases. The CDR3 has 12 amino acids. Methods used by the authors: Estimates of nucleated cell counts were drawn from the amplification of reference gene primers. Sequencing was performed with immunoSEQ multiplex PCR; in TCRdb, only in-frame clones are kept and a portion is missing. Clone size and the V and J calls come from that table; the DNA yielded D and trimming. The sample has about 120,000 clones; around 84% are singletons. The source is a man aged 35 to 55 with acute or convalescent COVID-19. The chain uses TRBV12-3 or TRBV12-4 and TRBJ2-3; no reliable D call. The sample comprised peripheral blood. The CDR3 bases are TGTGCCAGCAGCCCTTACACAGATACGCAGTATTTT. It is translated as CASSPYTDTQYF.